A single sample gave rise to the 22 T cell receptor beta chains below, sequenced in a study of tumor-infiltrating lymphocytes in localized non-small cell lung cancer. Produced via immunoSEQ multiplex PCR; TCRdb's table is partial and in-frame only. The repertoire has about 23,000 clones, about two thirds of them found once; the top ten carry about 15%. Sequencing was performed on lung tumor tissue. The receptors derive from a human donor with non-small cell lung cancer.

V and J are TRBV20-1 and TRBJ2-1, with a tentative D call TRBD2 (5 bases). This CDR3 region has 11 residues. Trimming cost V 1 base and J 9 bases, with 7 bases left between them. Germline V CDR1 and CDR2: DFQATT, SNEGSKA (reference sequence). CDR3 amino acids: CSARGAAEQFF. CDR3 bases: TGCAGTGCTAGAGGAGCGGCTGAGCAGTTCTTC.

The rearrangement links TRBV2 to TRBJ1-1; no clear D. Looked up from germline, CDR1 is SNHLY and CDR2 is FYNNEI. The CDR3 consists of 14 residues. Trimming pared 0 bases from V and 1 base from J, leaving 6 bases between. The CDR3 bases are TGTGCCAGCAGTGAAGCGCCCACGAACACTGAAGCTTTCTTT. It specifies CASSEAPTNTEAFF.

This chain links TRBV18 with TRBJ2-3; D ambiguous. Germline V gene sequence: CDR1 KGHSH, CDR2 LQKENI. V shed 2 bases and J shed 4 bases, with 4 bases lying between them. There are 12 residues in the CDR3. In DNA, the CDR3 is TGTGCCAGCTCACCAGGGGCAGATACGCAGTATTTT. It encodes CASSPGADTQYF.

This chain joins TRBV7-3 and TRBJ2-2; 7 bases agree with TRBD1. V was pared by 3 bases and J by 5 bases, with 3 bases of the junction left unmatched. The germline CDR1 and CDR2 sequences are SGHTA and FQGTGA. The CDR3 consists of 14 residues. The CDR3 nucleotides read TGTGCCAGCAGCTTCTACAGGGGAACCGGGGAGCTGTTTTTT. Encoded protein: CASSFYRGTGELFF.

This clone was observed a few times. V and J are TRBV27 and TRBJ1-5; D not resolved. Germline assignment: CDR1 MNHEY and CDR2 SMNVEV (reference sequence). CDR3 size: 14 residues. The V gene lost 5 bases and the J gene lost 4 bases, with 12 bases spanning the gap. CDR3 sequence (DNA): TGTGCCAGCAGTCTCGGATGGGCGAATCAGCCCCAGCATTTT. As protein: CASSLGWANQPQHF.

The V gene is TRBV6-5, the J gene TRBJ2-2; D perhaps matches TRBD2 (7 bases). CDR3 length: 14 residues. From germline, CDR1 is MNHEY and CDR2 SVGAGI. The V end lost 7 bases, the J end lost 7 bases, and 16 bases lay between the germline ends. The CDR3 bases are TGTGCCAGCACCCGGACTAGGGGGGTCGGGGAGCTGTTTTTT. Translation: CASTRTRGVGELFF.

V gene TRBV5-6 combines with J gene TRBJ2-7; no definite D call. The germline V and J ends were trimmed by 4 bases and 3 bases, with 14 bases remaining between them. The CDR3 extends over 14 amino acids. Germline V CDR1 and CDR2: SGHDT, YYEEEE. Written as DNA, the CDR3 is TGTGCCAGCAGCCCGGACCCTTTGAGCTACGAGCAGTACTTC. Amino acid sequence: CASSPDPLSYEQYF.

The chain is built from TRBV7-2 and TRBJ2-1; a weak D match, TRBD1 (6 bases). The germline V and J ends were trimmed by 4 bases and 6 bases, with 25 bases remaining between them. This CDR3 is built from 18 residues. From germline, CDR1 is SGHTA and CDR2 FQGNSA. The CDR3 spells CASSSPPGQVIGTNEQFF. CDR3 sequence (DNA): TGTGCCAGCAGCTCCCCGCCGGGACAAGTGATAGGCACCAATGAGCAGTTCTTC.

The CDR3 protein is CASSRPRASRRGTEAFF. The CDR3, as DNA: TGTGCCAGCAGCCGACCTCGAGCGTCCCGGAGGGGAACTGAAGCTTTCTTT. The V call is TRBV14, the J call TRBJ1-1; tentatively, D is TRBD1 (5 bases). V was clipped by 4 bases and J by 5 bases, with 23 bases between them. The CDR3 is made up of 17 amino acids. Per germline, CDR1 SGHDN and CDR2 FVKESK.

This clone occurred a few times. CDR3 coding DNA: TGTGCCAGCAGCTTGGCCTTCGAAGTTAGCACCTTC. Its protein product is CASSLAFEVSTF. The V call is TRBV5-4, the J call TRBJ1-2; D is undetermined. CDR1 SGHNT and CDR2 YYREEE come from the germline V gene (reference sequence). Trimming removed 0 bases from V and 13 bases from J, with 13 bases in between. The CDR3 contains 12 residues. The entire variable domain, with the rest obtained from reference TRBV5-4 and TRBJ1-2, is as follows: ETGVTQSPTHLIKTRGQQVTLRCSSQSGHNTVSWYQQALGQGPQFIFQYYREEENGRGNFPPRFSGLQFPNYSSELNVNALELDDSALYLCASSLAFEVSTFGSGTRLTVV.

The chain uses TRBV4-3 and TRBJ1-5; no clear D. Germline CDR1 reads LGHNA; CDR2 reads YSLEER. This CDR3 has 13 amino acids. V was pared by 0 bases and J by 11 bases, with 11 bases between. CDR3 region: CASSQEMEEAQHF. CDR3 bases: TGCGCCAGCAGCCAAGAGATGGAAGAGGCCCAGCATTTT.

This chain connects TRBV18 to TRBJ2-1; D not certain. Per the germline V gene, CDR1 is KGHSH and CDR2 is LQKENI. This CDR3 comprises 14 residues. V gave up 3 bases and J gave up 5 bases, with 11 bases separating them. The CDR3 DNA follows: TGTGCCAGCTCACCGCGCCTAGAGGACAATGAGCAGTTCTTC. Its protein is CASSPRLEDNEQFF.

The V gene is TRBV9, the J gene TRBJ2-7; D perhaps matches TRBD2 (6 bases). V shed 1 base and J shed 6 bases, with 11 bases lying between them. The CDR3 is made up of 13 amino acids. Germline lookup yields CDR1 SGDLS and CDR2 YYNGEE. The CDR3: CASSVSSASEQYF. The CDR3 DNA is TGTGCCAGCAGCGTATCTAGCGCGAGCGAGCAGTACTTC.

The chain carries TRBV2 and TRBJ2-4, with a possible D match to TRBD2 (6 bases). CDR3 length: 16 residues. Looked up from germline, CDR1 is SNHLY and CDR2 is FYNNEI. V shed 1 base and J shed 0 bases, with 10 bases lying between them. CDR3: CASSEGAGIAKNIQYF. The CDR3 bases are TGTGCCAGCAGTGAAGGGGCGGGGATAGCCAAAAACATTCAGTACTTC.

V usage is TRBV5-6 and J usage is TRBJ2-7; D not certain. CDR3 length: 13 amino acids. Trimming cost V 4 bases and J 1 base, with 9 bases left between them. CDR1 and CDR2 (germline): SGHDT, YYEEEE. As DNA, the CDR3 is TGTGCCAGCAGCCGCCGACGATCCTACGAGCAGTACTTC. It is translated as CASSRRRSYEQYF.

The V gene is TRBV7-7, the J gene TRBJ2-7; 12 bases fit TRBD1. The junction had 3 bases not matched to a gene; V was cut back by 5 bases and J by 4 bases. The CDR3 is 14 residues long. Germline assignment: CDR1 SSHAT and CDR2 FNYEAQ (reference sequence). The CDR3 reads CASSPGQGAYEQYF. CDR3 DNA: TGTGCCAGCAGCCCGGGACAGGGGGCTTACGAGCAGTACTTC.

The chain has TRBV5-6 and TRBJ1-1; perhaps TRBD1 as D (6 bases). Germline values: CDR1 SGHDT, CDR2 YYEEEE. The germline V and J ends were trimmed by 0 bases and 8 bases, with 11 bases remaining between them. This CDR3 is built from 13 residues. DNA for the CDR3: TGTGCCAGCAGCTTGGGGACAGCCGCGGAAGCTTTCTTT. As protein: CASSLGTAAEAFF.

The chain joins TRBV28 to TRBJ2-7; 9 bases are shared with TRBD2. In germline, CDR1 is MDHEN, CDR2 SYDVKM. There are 14 residues in the CDR3. The V and J ends lost 3 bases and 4 bases, in that order; junction bases with no gene match: 4. The CDR3 DNA follows: TGTGCCAGCAGTTTCCGCGGGAGGGTATACGAGCAGTACTTC. Translating gives CASSFRGRVYEQYF.

The rearrangement joins TRBV5-5 to TRBJ1-5, with TRBD1 identical over 7 bases. J was trimmed by 1 base and V by 4 bases; bases with no gene match: 11. CDR1 and CDR2 (germline): SGHKS, YYEKEE (reference sequence). This CDR3 has 17 residues. The CDR3, as DNA: TGTGCCAGCAGCCCCGGGCAGGGGGTAGTGAGCAATCAGCCCCAGCATTTT. Its translation is CASSPGQGVVSNQPQHF.

This chain joins TRBV5-1 and TRBJ1-1, with 7 bases that match TRBD1. CDR1 SGHRS and CDR2 YFSETQ come from the germline V gene. The J segment lost 1 base and the V segment lost 4 bases, leaving 10 bases of the junction unmatched. This CDR3 is built from 16 residues. The CDR3 nucleotides are TGCGCCAGCAGCCTGGAGGGGGCGGATCGGAACACTGAAGCTTTCTTT. Encoded protein: CASSLEGADRNTEAFF.

In DNA form, the CDR3 reads TGTGCCAGCAGCGTAGACCCAAATGTGGCAGATACGCAGTATTTT. Translation gives CASSVDPNVADTQYF. V usage is TRBV9 and J usage is TRBJ2-3; no clear D. V dropped 0 bases and J dropped 4 bases, with 12 bases sitting between them. Per germline, CDR1 SGDLS and CDR2 YYNGEE. CDR3 length: 15 residues. The full variable domain, completed using reference TRBV9 and TRBJ2-3, is DSGVTQTPKHLITATGQRVTLRCSPRSGDLSVYWYQQSLDQGLQFLIQYYNGEERAKGNILERFSAQQFPDLHSELNLSSLELGDSALYFCASSVDPNVADTQYFGPGTRLTVL.

This clone was detected a few times. This chain connects TRBV28 to TRBJ1-1; D unclear. The CDR3 covers 13 residues. Trimming took 1 base from V and 8 from J, leaving 11 bases between them. Germline lookup yields CDR1 MDHEN and CDR2 SYDVKM. DNA of the CDR3: TGTGCCAGCAGTTTATCGGGTAGCCCCGAAGCTTTCTTT. Protein sequence: CASSLSGSPEAFF.